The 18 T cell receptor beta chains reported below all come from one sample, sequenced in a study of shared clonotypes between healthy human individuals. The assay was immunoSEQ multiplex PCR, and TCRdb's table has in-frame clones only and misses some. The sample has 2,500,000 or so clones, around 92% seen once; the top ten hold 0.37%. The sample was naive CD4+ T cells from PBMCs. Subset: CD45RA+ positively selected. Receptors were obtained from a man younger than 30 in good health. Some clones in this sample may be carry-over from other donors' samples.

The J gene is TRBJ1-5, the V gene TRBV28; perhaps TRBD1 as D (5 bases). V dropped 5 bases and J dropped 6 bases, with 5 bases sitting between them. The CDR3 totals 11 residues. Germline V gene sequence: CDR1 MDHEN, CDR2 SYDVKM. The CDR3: CASSGGQPQHF. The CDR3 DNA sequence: TGTGCCAGCAGTGGGGGTCAGCCCCAGCATTTT.

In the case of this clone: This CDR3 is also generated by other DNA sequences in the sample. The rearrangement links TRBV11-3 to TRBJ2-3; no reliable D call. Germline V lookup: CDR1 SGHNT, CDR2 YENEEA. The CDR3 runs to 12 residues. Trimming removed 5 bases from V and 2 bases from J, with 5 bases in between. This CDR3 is CASSPNTDTQYF. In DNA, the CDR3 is TGTGCCAGCAGCCCGAACACAGATACGCAGTATTTT. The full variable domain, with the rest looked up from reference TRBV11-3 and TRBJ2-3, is EAGVVQSPRYKIIEKKQPVAFWCNPISGHNTLYWYLQNLGQGPELLIRYENEEAVDDSQLPKDRFSAERLKGVDSTLKIQPAELGDSAVYLCASSPNTDTQYFGPGTRLTVL.

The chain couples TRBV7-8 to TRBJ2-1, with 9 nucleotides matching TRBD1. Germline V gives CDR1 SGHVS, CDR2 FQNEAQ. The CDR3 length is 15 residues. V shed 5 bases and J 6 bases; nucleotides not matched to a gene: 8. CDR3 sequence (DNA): TGTGCCAGCAGCCCCCGGACAGGGGTGGGCAATGAGCAGTTCTTC. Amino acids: CASSPRTGVGNEQFF.

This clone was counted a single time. The CDR3 spells CASSGDARNEQFF. The CDR3 DNA sequence: TGTGCCAGCAGCGGAGACGCCCGAAATGAGCAGTTCTTC. The chain uses TRBV2 and TRBJ2-1; D gene unclear. The CDR3 is made up of 13 amino acids. CDR1 SNHLY and CDR2 FYNNEI come from the germline V gene. V gave up 6 bases and J gave up 7 bases, with 13 bases separating them.

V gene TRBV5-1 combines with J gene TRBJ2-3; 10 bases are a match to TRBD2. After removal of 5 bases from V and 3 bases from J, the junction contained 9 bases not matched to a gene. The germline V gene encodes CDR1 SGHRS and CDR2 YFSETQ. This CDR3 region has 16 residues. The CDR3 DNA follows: TGCGCCAGCAGTGGAAGCGGGAGGGCCGGGACAGATACGCAGTATTTT. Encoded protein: CASSGSGRAGTDTQYF. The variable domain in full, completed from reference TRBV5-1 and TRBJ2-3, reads KAGVTQTPRYLIKTRGQQVTLSCSPISGHRSVSWYQQTPGQGLQFLFEYFSETQRNKGNFPGRFSGRQFSNSRSEMNVSTLELGDSALYLCASSGSGRAGTDTQYFGPGTRLTVL.

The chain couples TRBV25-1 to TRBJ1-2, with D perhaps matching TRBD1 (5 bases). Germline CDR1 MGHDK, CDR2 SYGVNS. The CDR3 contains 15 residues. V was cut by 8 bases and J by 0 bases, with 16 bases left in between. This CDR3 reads CASQDTRGANYGYTF. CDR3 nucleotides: TGTGCCAGCCAGGACACCCGAGGGGCTAACTATGGCTACACCTTC.

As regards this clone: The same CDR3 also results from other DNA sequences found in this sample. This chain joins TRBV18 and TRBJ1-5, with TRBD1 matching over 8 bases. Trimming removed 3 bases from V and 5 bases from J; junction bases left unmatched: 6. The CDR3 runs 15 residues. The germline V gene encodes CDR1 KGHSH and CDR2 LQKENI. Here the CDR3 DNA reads TGTGCCAGCTCACCCCGGGGACAGGTGGATCAGCCCCAGCATTTT. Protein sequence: CASSPRGQVDQPQHF.

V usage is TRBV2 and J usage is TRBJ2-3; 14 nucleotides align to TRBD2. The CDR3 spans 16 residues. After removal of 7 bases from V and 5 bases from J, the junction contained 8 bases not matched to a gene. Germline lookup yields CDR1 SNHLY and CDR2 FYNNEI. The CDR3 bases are TGTGCCAGCAATCCGACTAGCGGGAGGGCCGGAGATACGCAGTATTTT. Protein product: CASNPTSGRAGDTQYF.

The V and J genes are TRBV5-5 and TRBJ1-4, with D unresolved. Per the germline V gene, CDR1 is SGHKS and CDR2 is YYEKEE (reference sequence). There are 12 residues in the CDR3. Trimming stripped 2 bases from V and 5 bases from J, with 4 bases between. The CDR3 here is CASSFQNEKLFF. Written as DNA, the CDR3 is TGTGCCAGCAGCTTCCAAAATGAAAAACTGTTTTTT.

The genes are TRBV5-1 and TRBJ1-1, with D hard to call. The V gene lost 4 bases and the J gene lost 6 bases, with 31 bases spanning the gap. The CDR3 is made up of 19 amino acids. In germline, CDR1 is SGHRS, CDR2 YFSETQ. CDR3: CASSLTRSGHGPIGAEAFF. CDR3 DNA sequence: TGCGCCAGCAGCCTTACCCGATCCGGCCACGGTCCGATTGGCGCTGAAGCTTTCTTT.

The CDR3 region has the DNA TGTGCCAGCAGTAAGACGGGACAGTCACTCCATGAGCAGTTCTTC. It is translated as CASSKTGQSLHEQFF. The rearrangement joins TRBV6-1 to TRBJ2-1, with TRBD1 identical over 7 bases. CDR1 is MNHNS and CDR2 is SASEGT in the germline V gene. CDR3 size: 15 residues. The V gene end was trimmed by 5 bases and the J gene end by 8 bases; junction bases not matched to a gene: 12.

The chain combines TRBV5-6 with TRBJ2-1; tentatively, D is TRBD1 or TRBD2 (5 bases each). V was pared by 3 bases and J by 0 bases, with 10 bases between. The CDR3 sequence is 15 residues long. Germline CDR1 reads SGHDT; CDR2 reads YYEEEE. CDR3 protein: CASSSGTYSYNEQFF. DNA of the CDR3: TGTGCCAGCAGCTCGGGGACGTACTCCTACAATGAGCAGTTCTTC.

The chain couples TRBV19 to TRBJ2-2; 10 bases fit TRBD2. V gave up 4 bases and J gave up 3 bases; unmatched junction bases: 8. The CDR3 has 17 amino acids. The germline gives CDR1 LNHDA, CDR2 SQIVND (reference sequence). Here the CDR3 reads CASSSPSGSGYTGELFF. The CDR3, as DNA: TGTGCCAGTAGTAGTCCTAGCGGGAGTGGTTACACCGGGGAGCTGTTTTTT.

The CDR3 here is CASSVWGFAYF. The CDR3, as DNA: TGTGCCAGCAGCGTATGGGGTTTTGCATACTTC. The chain employs TRBV7-8 and TRBJ2-5, with unresolved D. Germline V gives CDR1 SGHVS, CDR2 FQNEAQ. This CDR3 spans 11 amino acids. V shed 5 bases and J shed 14 bases, with 15 bases lying between them.

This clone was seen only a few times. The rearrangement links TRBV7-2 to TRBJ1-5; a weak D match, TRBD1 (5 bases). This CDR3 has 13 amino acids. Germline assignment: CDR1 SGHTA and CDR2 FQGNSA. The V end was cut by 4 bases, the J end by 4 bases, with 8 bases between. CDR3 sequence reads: CASSSRTNQPQHF. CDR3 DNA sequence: TGTGCCAGCAGCTCGAGGACAAATCAGCCCCAGCATTTT.

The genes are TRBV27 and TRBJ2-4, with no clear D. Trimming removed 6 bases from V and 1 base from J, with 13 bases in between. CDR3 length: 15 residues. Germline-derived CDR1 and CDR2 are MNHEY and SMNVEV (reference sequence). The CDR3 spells CASSRTVRAKNIQYF. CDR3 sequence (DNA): TGTGCCAGCAGCCGGACGGTACGGGCCAAAAACATTCAGTACTTC.

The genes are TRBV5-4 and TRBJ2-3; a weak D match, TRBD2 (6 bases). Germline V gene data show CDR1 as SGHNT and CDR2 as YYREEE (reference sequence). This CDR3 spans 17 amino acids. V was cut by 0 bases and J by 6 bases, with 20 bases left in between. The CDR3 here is CASSLGRAGFPRDTQYF. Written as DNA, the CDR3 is TGTGCCAGCAGCTTGGGTCGGGCGGGGTTCCCTCGGGATACGCAGTATTTT.

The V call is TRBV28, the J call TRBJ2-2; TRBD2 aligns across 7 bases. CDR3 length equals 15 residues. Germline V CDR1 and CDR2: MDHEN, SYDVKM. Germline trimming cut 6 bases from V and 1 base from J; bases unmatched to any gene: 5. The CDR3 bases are TGTGCCAGCAGGCTGACTAGCTTGAACACCGGGGAGCTGTTTTTT. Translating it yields CASRLTSLNTGELFF.